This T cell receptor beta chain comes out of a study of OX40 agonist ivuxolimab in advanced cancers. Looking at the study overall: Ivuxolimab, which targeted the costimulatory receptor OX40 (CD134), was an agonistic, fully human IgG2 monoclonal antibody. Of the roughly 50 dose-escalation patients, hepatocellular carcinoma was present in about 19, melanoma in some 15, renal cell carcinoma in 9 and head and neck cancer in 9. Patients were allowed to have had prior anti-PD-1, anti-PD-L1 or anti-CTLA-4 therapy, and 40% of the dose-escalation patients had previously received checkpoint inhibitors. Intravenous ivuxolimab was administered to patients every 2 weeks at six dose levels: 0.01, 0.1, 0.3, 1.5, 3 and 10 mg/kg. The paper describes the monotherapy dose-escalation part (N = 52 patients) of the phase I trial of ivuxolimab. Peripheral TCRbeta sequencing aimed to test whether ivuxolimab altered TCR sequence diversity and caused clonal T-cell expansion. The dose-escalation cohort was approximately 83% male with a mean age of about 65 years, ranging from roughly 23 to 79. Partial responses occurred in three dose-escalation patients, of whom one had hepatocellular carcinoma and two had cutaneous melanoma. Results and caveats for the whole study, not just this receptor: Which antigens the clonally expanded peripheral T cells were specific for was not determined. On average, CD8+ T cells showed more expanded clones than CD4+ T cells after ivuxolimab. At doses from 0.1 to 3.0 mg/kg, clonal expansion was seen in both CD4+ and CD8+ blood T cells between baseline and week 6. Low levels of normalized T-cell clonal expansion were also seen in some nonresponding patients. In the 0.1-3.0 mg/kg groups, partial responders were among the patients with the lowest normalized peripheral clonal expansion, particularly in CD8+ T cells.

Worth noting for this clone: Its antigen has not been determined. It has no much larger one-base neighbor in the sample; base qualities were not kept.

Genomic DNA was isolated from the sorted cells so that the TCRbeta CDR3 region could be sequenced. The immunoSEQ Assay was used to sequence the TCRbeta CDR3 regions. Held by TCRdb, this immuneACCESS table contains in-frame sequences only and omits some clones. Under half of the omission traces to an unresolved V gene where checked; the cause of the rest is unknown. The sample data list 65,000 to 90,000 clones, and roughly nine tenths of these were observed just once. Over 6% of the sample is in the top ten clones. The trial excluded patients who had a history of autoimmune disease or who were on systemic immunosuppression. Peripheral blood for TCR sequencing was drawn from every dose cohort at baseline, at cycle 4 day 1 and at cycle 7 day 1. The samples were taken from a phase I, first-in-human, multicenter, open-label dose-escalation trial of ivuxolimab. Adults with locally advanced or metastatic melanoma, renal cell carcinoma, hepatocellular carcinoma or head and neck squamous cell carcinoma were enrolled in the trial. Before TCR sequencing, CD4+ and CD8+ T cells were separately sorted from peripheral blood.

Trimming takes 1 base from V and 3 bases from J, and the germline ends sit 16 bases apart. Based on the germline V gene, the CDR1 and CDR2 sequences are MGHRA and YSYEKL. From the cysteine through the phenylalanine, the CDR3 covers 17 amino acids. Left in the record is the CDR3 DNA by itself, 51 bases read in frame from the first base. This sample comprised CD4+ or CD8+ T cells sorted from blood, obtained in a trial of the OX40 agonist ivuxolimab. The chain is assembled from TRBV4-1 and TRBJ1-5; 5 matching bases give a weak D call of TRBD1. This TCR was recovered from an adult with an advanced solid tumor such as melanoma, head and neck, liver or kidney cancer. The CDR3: CASSQGDGVYSNQPQHF. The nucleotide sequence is TGCGCCAGCAGCCAAGGGGACGGAGTCTATTCCAATCAGCCCCAGCATTTT.